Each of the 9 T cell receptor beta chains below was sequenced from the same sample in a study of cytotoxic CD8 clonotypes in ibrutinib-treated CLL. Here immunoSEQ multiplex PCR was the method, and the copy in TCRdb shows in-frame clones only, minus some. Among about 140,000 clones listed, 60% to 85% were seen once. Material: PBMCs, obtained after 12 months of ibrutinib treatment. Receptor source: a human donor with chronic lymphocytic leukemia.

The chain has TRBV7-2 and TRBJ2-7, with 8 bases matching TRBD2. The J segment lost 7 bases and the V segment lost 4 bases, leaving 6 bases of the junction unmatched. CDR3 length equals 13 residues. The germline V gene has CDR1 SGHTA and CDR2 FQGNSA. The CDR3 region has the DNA TGTGCCAGCAGCTCCCGGGAGGGGGGGGAGCAGTACTTC. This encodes CASSSREGGEQYF.

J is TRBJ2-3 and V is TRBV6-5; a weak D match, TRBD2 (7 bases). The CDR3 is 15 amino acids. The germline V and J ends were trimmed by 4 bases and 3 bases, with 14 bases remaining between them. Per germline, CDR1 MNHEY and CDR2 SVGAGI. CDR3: CASSSPGGRTDTQYF. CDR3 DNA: TGTGCCAGCAGTTCCCCGGGGGGCCGGACAGATACGCAGTATTTT.

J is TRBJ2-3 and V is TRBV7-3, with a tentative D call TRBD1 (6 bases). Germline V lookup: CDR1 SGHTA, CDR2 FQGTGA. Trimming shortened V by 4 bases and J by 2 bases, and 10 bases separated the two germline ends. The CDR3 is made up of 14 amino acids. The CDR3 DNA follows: TGTGCCAGCAGCTCAACAGGGTCCACAGATACGCAGTATTTT. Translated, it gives CASSSTGSTDTQYF.

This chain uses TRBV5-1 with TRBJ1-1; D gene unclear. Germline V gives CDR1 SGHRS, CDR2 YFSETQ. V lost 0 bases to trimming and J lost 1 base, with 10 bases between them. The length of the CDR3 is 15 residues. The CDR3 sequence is CASSLDSSWNTEAFF. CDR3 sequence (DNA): TGCGCCAGCAGCTTGGACTCTTCATGGAACACTGAAGCTTTCTTT.

DNA of the CDR3: TGTGCCAGCAGTTCGCGCGGGGGGGCCGGTTGGAATGAGCAGTTCTTC. Its translation: CASSSRGGAGWNEQFF. V is TRBV6-6 and J is TRBJ2-1, with 9 positions matching TRBD2. The J segment lost 7 bases and the V segment lost 4 bases, leaving 11 bases of the junction unmatched. The CDR3 is 16 residues long. Germline CDR1 is MNHNY and CDR2 is SVGAGI (reference sequence).

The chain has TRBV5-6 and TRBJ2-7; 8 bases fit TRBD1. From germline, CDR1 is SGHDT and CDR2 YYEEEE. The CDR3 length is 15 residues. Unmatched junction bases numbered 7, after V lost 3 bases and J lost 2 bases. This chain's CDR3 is CASSSPRTGTYEQYF. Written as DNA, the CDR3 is TGTGCCAGCAGCTCTCCTCGGACAGGGACCTACGAGCAGTACTTC.

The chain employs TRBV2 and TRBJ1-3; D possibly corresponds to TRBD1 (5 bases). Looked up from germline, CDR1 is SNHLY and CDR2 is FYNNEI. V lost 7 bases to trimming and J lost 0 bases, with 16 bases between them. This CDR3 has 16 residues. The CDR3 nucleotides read TGTGCCAGCAAACTTCTAGACAGTGCCTCTGGAAACACCATATATTTT. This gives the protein CASKLLDSASGNTIYF. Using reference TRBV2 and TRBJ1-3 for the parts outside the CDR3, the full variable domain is EPEVTQTPSHQVTQMGQEVILRCVPISNHLYFYWYRQILGQKVEFLVSFYNNEISEKSEIFDDQFSVERPDGSNFTLKIRSTKLEDSAMYFCASKLLDSASGNTIYFGEGSWLTVV.

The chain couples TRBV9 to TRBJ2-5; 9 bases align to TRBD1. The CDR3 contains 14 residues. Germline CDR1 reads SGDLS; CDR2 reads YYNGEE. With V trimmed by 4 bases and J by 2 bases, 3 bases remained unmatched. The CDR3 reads CASSLGQGQETQYF. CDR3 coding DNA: TGTGCCAGCAGCTTAGGACAGGGGCAAGAGACCCAGTACTTC.

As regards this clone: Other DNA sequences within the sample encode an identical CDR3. The CDR3 DNA reads TGTGCCAGCAGCTTAGAAGCAGGGGGTAGAGAGACCCAGTACTTC. It is translated as CASSLEAGGRETQYF. The gene calls are TRBV7-2 and TRBJ2-5; TRBD1 matches 7 bases. Germline CDR1 SGHTA, CDR2 FQGNSA. The CDR3 is 15 residues long. The V gene end was trimmed by 1 base and the J gene end by 4 bases; junction bases not matched to a gene: 6.